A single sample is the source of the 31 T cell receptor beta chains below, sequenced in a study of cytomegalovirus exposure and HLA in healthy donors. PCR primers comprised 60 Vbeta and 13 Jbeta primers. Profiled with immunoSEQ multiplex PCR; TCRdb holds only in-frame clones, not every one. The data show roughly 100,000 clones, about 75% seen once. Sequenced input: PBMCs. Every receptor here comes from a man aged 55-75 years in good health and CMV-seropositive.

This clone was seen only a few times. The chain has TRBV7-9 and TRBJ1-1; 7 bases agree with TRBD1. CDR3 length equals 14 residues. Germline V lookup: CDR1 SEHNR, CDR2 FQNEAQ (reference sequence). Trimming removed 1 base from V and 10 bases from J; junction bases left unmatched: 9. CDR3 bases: TGTGCCAGCAGCTTAGAGGGGGCAGGGCGGGGAGCTTTCTTT. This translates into CASSLEGAGRGAFF.

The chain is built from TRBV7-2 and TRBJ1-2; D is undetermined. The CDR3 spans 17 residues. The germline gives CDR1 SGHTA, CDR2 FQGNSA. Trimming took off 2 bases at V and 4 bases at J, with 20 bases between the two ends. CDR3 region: CASSLNTNGVRIYGYTF. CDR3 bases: TGTGCCAGCAGCTTAAACACTAACGGGGTGAGAATCTATGGCTACACCTTC.

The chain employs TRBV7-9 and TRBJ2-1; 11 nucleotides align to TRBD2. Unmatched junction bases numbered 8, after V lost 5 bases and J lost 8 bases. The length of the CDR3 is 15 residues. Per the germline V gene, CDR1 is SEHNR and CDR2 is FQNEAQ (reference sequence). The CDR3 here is CASSLLSGGADEQFF. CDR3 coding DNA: TGTGCCAGCAGCCTTCTTAGCGGGGGGGCGGATGAGCAGTTCTTC.

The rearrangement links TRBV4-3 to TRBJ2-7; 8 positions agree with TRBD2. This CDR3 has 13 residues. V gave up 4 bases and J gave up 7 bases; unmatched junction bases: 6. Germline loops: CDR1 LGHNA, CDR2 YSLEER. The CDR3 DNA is TGCGCCAGCAGCCCTACCGGGACTAGTGAGCAGTACTTC. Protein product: CASSPTGTSEQYF.

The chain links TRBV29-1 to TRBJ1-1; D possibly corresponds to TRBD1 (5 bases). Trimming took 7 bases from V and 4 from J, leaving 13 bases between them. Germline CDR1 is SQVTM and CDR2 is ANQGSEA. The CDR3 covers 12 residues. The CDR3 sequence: CSAQGISTEAFF. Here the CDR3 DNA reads TGCAGCGCCCAGGGCATTTCCACTGAAGCTTTCTTT.

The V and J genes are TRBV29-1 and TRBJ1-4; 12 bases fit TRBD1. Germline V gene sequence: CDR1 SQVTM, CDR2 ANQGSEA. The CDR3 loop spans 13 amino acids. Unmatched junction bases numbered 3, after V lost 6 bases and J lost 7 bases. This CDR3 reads CSVGQGASEKLFF. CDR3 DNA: TGCAGCGTGGGACAGGGGGCGAGTGAAAAACTGTTTTTT.

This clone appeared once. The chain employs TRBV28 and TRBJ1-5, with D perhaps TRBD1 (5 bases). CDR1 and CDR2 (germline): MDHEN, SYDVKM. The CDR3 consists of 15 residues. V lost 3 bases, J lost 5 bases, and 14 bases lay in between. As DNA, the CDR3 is TGTGCCAGCAGTTTTAGGAGACAGTCCTATCAGCCCCAGCATTTT. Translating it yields CASSFRRQSYQPQHF. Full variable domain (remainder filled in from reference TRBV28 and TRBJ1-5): DVKVTQSSRYLVKRTGEKVFLECVQDMDHENMFWYRQDPGLGLRLIYFSYDVKMKEKGDIPEGYSVSREKKERFSLILESASTNQTSMYLCASSFRRQSYQPQHFGDGTRLSIL.

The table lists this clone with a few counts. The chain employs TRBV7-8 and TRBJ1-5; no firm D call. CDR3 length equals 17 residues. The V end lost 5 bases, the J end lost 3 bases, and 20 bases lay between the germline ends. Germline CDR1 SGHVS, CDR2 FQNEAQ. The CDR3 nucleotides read TGTGCCAGCAGCCCAGGTGCCTCGGCAGTCATCAATCAGCCCCAGCATTTT. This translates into CASSPGASAVINQPQHF. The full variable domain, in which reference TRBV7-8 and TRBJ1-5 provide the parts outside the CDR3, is GAGVSQSPRYKVAKRGQDVALRCDPISGHVSLFWYQQALGQGPEFLTYFQNEAQLDKSGLPSDRFFAERPEGSVSTLKIQRTQQEDSAVYLCASSPGASAVINQPQHFGDGTRLSIL.

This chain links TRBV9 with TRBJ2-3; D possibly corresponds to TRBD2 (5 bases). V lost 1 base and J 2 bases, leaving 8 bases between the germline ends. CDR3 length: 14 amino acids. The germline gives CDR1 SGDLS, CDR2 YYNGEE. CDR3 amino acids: CASSVPADTDTQYF. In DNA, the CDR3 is TGTGCCAGCAGCGTACCAGCGGACACAGATACGCAGTATTTT.

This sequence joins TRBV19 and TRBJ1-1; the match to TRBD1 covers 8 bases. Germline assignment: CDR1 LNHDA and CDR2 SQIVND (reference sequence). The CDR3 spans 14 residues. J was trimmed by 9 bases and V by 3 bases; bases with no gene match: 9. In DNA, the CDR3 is TGTGCCAGTAGTATTTCAGGGGGCCACCCCCAAGCTTTCTTT. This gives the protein CASSISGGHPQAFF.

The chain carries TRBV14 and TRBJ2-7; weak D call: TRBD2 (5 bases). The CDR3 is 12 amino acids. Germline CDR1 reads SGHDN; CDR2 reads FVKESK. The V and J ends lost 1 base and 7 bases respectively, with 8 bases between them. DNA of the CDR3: TGTGCCAGCAGCCAAGTGGGGAGTGAGCAGTACTTC. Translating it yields CASSQVGSEQYF.

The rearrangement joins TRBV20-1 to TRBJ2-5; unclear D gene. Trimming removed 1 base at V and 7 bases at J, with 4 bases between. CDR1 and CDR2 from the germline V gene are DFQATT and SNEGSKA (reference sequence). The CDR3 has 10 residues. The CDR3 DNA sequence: TGCAGTGCTAGAGGAGGGACCCAGTACTTC. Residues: CSARGGTQYF.

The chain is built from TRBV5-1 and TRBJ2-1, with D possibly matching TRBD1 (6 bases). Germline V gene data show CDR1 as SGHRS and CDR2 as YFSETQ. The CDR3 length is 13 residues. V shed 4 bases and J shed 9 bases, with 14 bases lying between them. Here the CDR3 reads CASSIAQGPEQFF. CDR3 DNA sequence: TGCGCCAGCAGCATCGCCCAGGGGCCTGAGCAGTTCTTC.

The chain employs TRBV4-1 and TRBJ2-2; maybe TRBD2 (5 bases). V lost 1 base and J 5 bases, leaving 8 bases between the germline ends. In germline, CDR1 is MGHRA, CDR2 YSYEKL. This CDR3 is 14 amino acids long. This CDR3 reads CASSQVSGTGELFF. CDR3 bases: TGCGCCAGCAGCCAAGTCTCGGGGACCGGGGAGCTGTTTTTT.

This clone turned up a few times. This CDR3 reads CASSLVRNTGELFF. The CDR3, as DNA: TGTGCCAGCAGCTTGGTCAGGAACACCGGGGAGCTGTTTTTT. The rearrangement joins TRBV7-8 to TRBJ2-2; D call uncertain. CDR3 length: 14 residues. Trimming left V 3 bases short and J 1 base short, with 6 bases between. The germline CDR1 and CDR2 sequences are SGHVS and FQNEAQ.

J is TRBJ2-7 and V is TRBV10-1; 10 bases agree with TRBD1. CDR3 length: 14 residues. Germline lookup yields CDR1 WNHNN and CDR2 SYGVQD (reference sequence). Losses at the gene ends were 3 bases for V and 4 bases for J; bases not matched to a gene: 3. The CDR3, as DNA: TGCGCCAGCAGTGAATGGACAGGGGGGTACGAGCAGTACTTC. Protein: CASSEWTGGYEQYF.

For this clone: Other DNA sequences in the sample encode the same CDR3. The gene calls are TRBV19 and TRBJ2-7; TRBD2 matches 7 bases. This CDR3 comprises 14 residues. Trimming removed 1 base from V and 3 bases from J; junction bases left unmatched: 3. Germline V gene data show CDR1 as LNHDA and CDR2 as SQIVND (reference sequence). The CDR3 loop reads CASSIGSGRYEQYF. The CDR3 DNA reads TGTGCCAGTAGTATAGGTAGCGGGCGCTACGAGCAGTACTTC.

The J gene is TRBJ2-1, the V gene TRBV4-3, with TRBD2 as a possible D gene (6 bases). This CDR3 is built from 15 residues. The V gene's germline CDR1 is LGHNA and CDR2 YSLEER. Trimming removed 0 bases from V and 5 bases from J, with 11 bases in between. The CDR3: CASSQEGLSDNEQFF. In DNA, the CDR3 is TGCGCCAGCAGCCAAGAGGGACTGAGTGACAATGAGCAGTTCTTC.

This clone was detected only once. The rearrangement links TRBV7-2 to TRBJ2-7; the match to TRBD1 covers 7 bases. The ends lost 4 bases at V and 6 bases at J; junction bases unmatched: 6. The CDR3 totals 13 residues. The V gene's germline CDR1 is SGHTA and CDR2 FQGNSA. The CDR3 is CASSSATGLEQYF. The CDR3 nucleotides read TGTGCCAGCAGCTCCGCGACAGGGCTCGAGCAGTACTTC.

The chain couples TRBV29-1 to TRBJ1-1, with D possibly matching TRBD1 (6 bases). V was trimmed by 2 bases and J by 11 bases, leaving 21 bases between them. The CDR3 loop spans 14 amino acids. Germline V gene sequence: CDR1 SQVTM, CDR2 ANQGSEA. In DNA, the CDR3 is TGCAGCGTTGAACGGGCCGGGGGGCAGGGGCACGCTTTCTTT. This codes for CSVERAGGQGHAFF.

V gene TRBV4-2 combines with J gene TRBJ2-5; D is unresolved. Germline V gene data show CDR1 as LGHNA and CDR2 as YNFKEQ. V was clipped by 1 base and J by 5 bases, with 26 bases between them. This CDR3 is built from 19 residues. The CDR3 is CASSQGGSLSSNSWETQYF. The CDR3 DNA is TGTGCCAGCAGCCAAGGCGGCTCCCTTAGTTCGAATAGCTGGGAGACCCAGTACTTC.

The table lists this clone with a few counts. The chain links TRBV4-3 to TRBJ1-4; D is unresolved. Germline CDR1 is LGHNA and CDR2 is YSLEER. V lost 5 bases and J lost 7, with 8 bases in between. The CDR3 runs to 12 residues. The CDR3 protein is CASSFGGEKLFF. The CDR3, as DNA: TGCGCCAGCAGCTTTGGAGGTGAAAAACTGTTTTTT.

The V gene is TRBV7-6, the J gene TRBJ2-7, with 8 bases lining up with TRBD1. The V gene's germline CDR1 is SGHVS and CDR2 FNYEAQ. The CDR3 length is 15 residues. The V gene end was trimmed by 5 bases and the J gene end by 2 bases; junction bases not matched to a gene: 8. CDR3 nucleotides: TGTGCCAGCAGCCCGTGGACAGGGTCCACCTACGAGCAGTACTTC. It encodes CASSPWTGSTYEQYF. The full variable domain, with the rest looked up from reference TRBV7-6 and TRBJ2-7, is GAGVSQSPRYKVTKRGQDVALRCDPISGHVSLYWYRQALGQGPEFLTYFNYEAQQDKSGLPNDRFSAERPEGSISTLTIQRTEQRDSAMYRCASSPWTGSTYEQYFGPGTRLTVT.

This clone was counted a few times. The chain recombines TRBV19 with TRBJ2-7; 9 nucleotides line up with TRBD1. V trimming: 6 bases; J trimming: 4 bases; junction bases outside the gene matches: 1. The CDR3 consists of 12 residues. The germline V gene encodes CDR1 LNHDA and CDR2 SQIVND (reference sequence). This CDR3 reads CASSGQGYEQYF. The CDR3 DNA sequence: TGTGCCAGTAGCGGACAGGGGTACGAGCAGTACTTC.

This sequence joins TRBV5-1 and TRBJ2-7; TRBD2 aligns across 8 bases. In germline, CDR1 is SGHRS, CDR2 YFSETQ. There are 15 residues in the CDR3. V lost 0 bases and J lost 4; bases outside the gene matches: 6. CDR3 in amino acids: CASSLASAGGYEQYF. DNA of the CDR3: TGCGCCAGCAGCTTGGCCTCGGCGGGGGGATACGAGCAGTACTTC.

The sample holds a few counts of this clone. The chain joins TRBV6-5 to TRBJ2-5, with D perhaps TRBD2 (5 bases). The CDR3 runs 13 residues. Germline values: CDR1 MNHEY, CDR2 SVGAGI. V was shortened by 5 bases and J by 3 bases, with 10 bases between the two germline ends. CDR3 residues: CASSGRGKETQYF. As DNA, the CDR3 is TGTGCCAGCAGTGGACGGGGTAAAGAGACCCAGTACTTC.

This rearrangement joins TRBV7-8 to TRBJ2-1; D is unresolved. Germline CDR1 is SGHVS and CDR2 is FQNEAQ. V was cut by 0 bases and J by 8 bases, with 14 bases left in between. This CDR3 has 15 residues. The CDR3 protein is CASSLAGAIVDEQFF. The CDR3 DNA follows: TGTGCCAGCAGCTTAGCGGGCGCGATCGTGGATGAGCAGTTCTTC.

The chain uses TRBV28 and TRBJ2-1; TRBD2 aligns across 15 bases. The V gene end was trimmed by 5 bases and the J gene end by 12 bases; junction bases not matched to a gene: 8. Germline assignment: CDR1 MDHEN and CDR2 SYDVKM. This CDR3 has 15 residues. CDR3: CASSTRTSGGAAQFF. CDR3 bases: TGTGCCAGCAGTACCCGGACTAGCGGGGGGGCTGCGCAGTTCTTC.

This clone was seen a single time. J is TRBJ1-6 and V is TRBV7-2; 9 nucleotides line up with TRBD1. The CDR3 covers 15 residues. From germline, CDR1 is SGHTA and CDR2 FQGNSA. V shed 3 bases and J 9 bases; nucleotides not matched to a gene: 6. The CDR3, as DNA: TGTGCCAGCAGCTTCTCCGGGACAGGGAGTTCACCCCTCCACTTT. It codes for CASSFSGTGSSPLHF.

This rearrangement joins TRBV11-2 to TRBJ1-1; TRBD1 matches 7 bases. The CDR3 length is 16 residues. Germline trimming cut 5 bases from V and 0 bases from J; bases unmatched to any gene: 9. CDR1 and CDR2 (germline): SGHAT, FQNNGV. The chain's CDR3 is CASSNPGQRMNTEAFF. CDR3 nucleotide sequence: TGTGCCAGCAGCAACCCGGGACAGAGAATGAACACTGAAGCTTTCTTT.

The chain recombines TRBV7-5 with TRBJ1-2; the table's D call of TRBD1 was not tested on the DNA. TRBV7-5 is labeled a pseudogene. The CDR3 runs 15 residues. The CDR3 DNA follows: TGTGTCAGAAGCCTACCAGGGGGGCGGGACTATGGCTACACCTTC. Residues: CVRSLPGGRDYGYTF.